The rows below give T cell receptor beta chains drawn from one sample of a study of CD8 T cells in ankylosing spondylitis. Each CDR3 protein gets one entry after TCRdb re-called the 5' RACE reads with MiXCR. The sample shows some 270,000 distinct CDR3 sequences, 15% to 20% of them seen only once. What was sequenced was blood, either unsorted or a sorted T cell fraction (not recorded which). These receptors were collected from a male donor with ankylosing spondylitis or in good health (not recorded which). Both conserved end residues are trimmed from each CDR3. The size entry is marked missing in some rows and otherwise reads once, few, many or a size class.

>TRBV5-1|.
ASSLDSTEQPQH
>TRBV29-1|many
SLLEGQGDREPQY
>TRBV12-3/TRBV12-4|few
ASSLSPDSSGNTIY
>TRBV24-1|.
ATRAGDTTSGRTYEQY
>TRBV29-1|.
SALVAARGGGDTQY
>TRBV27|.
ASSPRLAGVGNEQF
>TRBV3-1|many
ASSQDSREGLSYEQY
>TRBV15|few
ATSRGGEGFEQY
>TRBV27|few
ASSLTDSWNEQF
>TRBV20-1|.
SARQLAGGPFGEETQY
>TRBV12-5|many
ASGLYSSYNEQF
>TRBV11-2|.
ASSYPGGREGLKQY
>TRBV25-1|.
SSSGRRANQPQH
>TRBV5-1|few
ASSSSLAGAIEQF
>TRBV5-1|.
ASSRDIGAYEQY
>TRBV20-1|few
SARDWAAGSYEQY
>TRBV27|.
ASSGVADFKNIQY
>TRBV6-5|.
ASSYGVGFYNEQF
>TRBV5-1|.
ASSLAEGGEVSYEQY
>TRBV19|few
ASSIQGKSGSSYEQY
>TRBV20-1|few
SARSGREYEQY
>TRBV6-6|few
ASTSGGTDTQY
>TRBV9|.
ASSVGGQGTETQY
>TRBV7-9|many
ASSSGSASTDTQY
>TRBV29-1|many
SVALRGSGSYNEQF
>TRBV12-3/TRBV12-4|.
ASSPSSGSGQY
>TRBV5-1|few
ASSLARTAEETQY
>TRBV12-3/TRBV12-4|few
ASSTGTGKVDEQY
>TRBV29-1|.
SVEGWQGMTYEQY